The present TCR beta chain was sequenced within a study of blood T cell repertoires in COVID-19. Study-level information: Sites across the United States, Italy and Spain contributed samples from acute and convalescent COVID-19. PBMCs, B-cell-depleted T cells, or T cells were the source of the cDNA or gDNA that made up the material.

Authors' processing steps: Nucleated cell number was recorded as an estimate derived from reference gene primer amplification. The assay was immunoSEQ multiplex PCR, and TCRdb's table has in-frame clones only and misses some. V, J and clone size reflect that table, while D and trimming were determined from the DNA. The data contain roughly 220,000 clones, about 87% of them singletons. The CDR3 has 15 residues. Trimming stripped 3 bases from V and 4 bases from J, with 10 bases between. Germline lookup yields CDR1 MDHEN and CDR2 SYDVKM. The chain joins TRBV28 to TRBJ1-6; the D gene is possibly TRBD1 (6 bases). The sample taken for sequencing was peripheral blood. The receptor comes from a man in his 60s with acute or convalescent COVID-19. The CDR3 sequence: CASSFGTRYNSPLHF. CDR3 DNA: TGTGCCAGCAGTTTTGGGACAAGGTATAATTCACCCCTCCACTTT.